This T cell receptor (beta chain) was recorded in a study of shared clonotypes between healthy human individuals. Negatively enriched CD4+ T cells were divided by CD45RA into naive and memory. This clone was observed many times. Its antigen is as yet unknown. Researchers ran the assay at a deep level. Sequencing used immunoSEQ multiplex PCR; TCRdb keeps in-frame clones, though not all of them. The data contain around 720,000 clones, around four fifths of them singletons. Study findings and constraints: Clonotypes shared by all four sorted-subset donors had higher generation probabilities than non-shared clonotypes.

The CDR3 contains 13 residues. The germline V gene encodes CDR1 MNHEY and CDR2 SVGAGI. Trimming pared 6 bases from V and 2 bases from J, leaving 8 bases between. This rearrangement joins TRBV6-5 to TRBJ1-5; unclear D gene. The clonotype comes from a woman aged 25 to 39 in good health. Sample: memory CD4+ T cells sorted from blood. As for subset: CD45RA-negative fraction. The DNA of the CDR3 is TGTGCCAGCAGGGCGGTCGGCAATCAGCCCCAGCATTTT. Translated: CASRAVGNQPQHF.